Presented here are 25 T cell receptor beta chains from one specimen sequenced in a study of blood T cell repertoires in COVID-19. Method: immunoSEQ multiplex PCR; TCRdb's copy keeps in-frame clones and lacks some. This sample has roughly 520,000 clones, with roughly 88% found just once. Sequencing input: PBMCs or T cells enriched from blood (not recorded which). These receptors were taken from a woman aged 40 to 49 who had recovered from COVID-19.

The V call is TRBV5-8, the J call TRBJ1-4; D not certain. The germline V gene has CDR1 SGHTS and CDR2 YDEGEE. There are 15 residues in the CDR3. Deletions cut 3 bases from V and 10 bases from J, with 19 bases between. As DNA, the CDR3 is TGTGCCAGCAGCTGGGGAGGGTCGACGCCTGGAAAACTGTTTTTT. Translating gives CASSWGGSTPGKLFF.

The J gene is TRBJ2-7, the V gene TRBV15; tentatively, D is TRBD1 (6 bases). The V gene lost 0 bases and the J gene lost 3 bases, with 9 bases spanning the gap. Germline loops: CDR1 LNHNV, CDR2 YYDKDF (reference sequence). The CDR3 length is 14 residues. For the CDR3, the DNA is TGTGCCACCAGCAGAGATAGGGGGAACTACGAGCAGTACTTC. It is translated as CATSRDRGNYEQYF.

The chain recombines TRBV27 with TRBJ1-2; D is undetermined. V was trimmed by 3 bases and J by 1 base, leaving 15 bases between them. Germline CDR1 MNHEY, CDR2 SMNVEV (reference sequence). The CDR3 spans 16 residues. The CDR3 sequence: CASSLKEPSFNYGYTF. The CDR3 DNA sequence: TGTGCCAGCAGTTTGAAGGAGCCATCCTTTAACTATGGCTACACCTTC.

The rearrangement uses TRBV18 and TRBJ1-1; 9 bases are a match to TRBD1. The CDR3 spans 16 residues. Germline assignment: CDR1 KGHSH and CDR2 LQKENI. V shed 3 bases, J shed 0 bases, and the junction held 5 bases outside the gene matches. The CDR3 here is CASSPPGQGVNTEAFF. The CDR3, as DNA: TGTGCCAGCTCACCCCCGGGACAGGGCGTGAACACTGAAGCTTTCTTT.

The chain couples TRBV2 to TRBJ2-7; the match to TRBD2 covers 7 bases. CDR3 length: 14 amino acids. CDR1 is SNHLY, CDR2 FYNNEI, per germline. Trimming at V came to 10 bases and at J to 2 bases, leaving 11 bases not matched to a gene. This CDR3 is CATRGGEKPYEQYF. Here the CDR3 DNA reads TGTGCCACGAGGGGAGGGGAAAAGCCCTACGAGCAGTACTTC.

CDR3 amino acids: CASRLGPAGYTF. In DNA, the CDR3 is TGTGCCAGCAGACTAGGTCCGGCGGGCTACACCTTC. V is TRBV12-3 or TRBV12-4 and J is TRBJ1-2; D is ambiguous. Trimming took off 6 bases at V and 8 bases at J, with 13 bases between the two ends. The CDR3 is 12 amino acids.

This clone was observed a few times. The chain employs TRBV5-6 and TRBJ2-7; perhaps TRBD1 as D (6 bases). V lost 3 bases to trimming and J lost 2 bases, with 9 bases between them. The V gene's germline CDR1 is SGHDT and CDR2 YYEEEE. The CDR3 is 13 residues long. Written as DNA, the CDR3 is TGTGCCAGCAGCTCAGGACAGACCTACGAGCAGTACTTC. It yields the protein CASSSGQTYEQYF.

CDR3 sequence: CASSQATGTQETQYF. The CDR3 nucleotides read TGTGCCAGCAGCCAAGCTACAGGGACCCAAGAGACCCAGTACTTC. This chain links TRBV3-1 (or the pseudogene TRBV3-2) with TRBJ2-5; weak D call: TRBD1 (6 bases). From germline, CDR1 is LGHDT and CDR2 YNNKEL (reference sequence). CDR3 size: 15 residues. V was clipped by 1 base and J by 1 base, with 10 bases between them.

The gene calls are TRBV19 and TRBJ2-4; D is possibly TRBD2 (5 bases). The CDR3 totals 17 residues. Trimming cost V 1 base and J 0 bases, with 13 bases left between them. Germline V gene data show CDR1 as LNHDA and CDR2 as SQIVND (reference sequence). The CDR3 DNA is TGTGCCAGTAGTATAGGCAGCCGGGGAAGAGCCAAAAACATTCAGTACTTC. Translating it yields CASSIGSRGRAKNIQYF.

The chain joins TRBV2 to TRBJ2-7; tentatively, D is TRBD2 (5 bases). This CDR3 has 13 residues. The germline V gene has CDR1 SNHLY and CDR2 FYNNEI. Deletions cut 7 bases from V and 2 bases from J, with 12 bases between. The CDR3 nucleotides read TGTGCCAGCATGGGGAGAGGGCCCTACGAGCAGTACTTC. Translation: CASMGRGPYEQYF.

The chain joins TRBV10-2 to TRBJ1-1, with D hard to call. CDR1 and CDR2 from the germline V gene are WSHSY and SAAADI. Trimming took 6 bases from V and 1 from J, leaving 6 bases between them. The CDR3 has 12 residues. The CDR3 protein is CASRLANTEAFF. The CDR3 nucleotides read TGCGCCAGCAGGTTAGCGAACACTGAAGCTTTCTTT.

The V gene is TRBV20-1, the J gene TRBJ2-5; D remains unclear. V gave up 0 bases and J gave up 5 bases, with 4 bases separating them. This CDR3 region has 11 residues. CDR1 and CDR2 from the germline V gene are DFQATT and SNEGSKA (reference sequence). The chain's CDR3 is CSARDGETQYF. The CDR3 DNA reads TGCAGTGCTAGAGACGGGGAGACCCAGTACTTC.

The chain recombines TRBV19 with TRBJ1-3; D is unresolved. Looked up from germline, CDR1 is LNHDA and CDR2 is SQIVND (reference sequence). There are 15 residues in the CDR3. The ends were cut back, 3 bases at V and 0 bases at J, with 9 bases in the middle. The CDR3 DNA reads TGTGCCAGTAGTATGGGAGCAGTCTCTGGAAACACCATATATTTT. It codes for CASSMGAVSGNTIYF.

The rearrangement joins TRBV30 to TRBJ1-1; D not certain. There are 13 residues in the CDR3. Per germline, CDR1 GTSNPN and CDR2 SVGIG (reference sequence). Trimming left V 4 bases short and J 1 base short, with 10 bases between. CDR3 coding DNA: TGTGCCTGGAAGCGGCAGGCGAACACTGAAGCTTTCTTT. It specifies CAWKRQANTEAFF.

This chain links TRBV18 with TRBJ1-3; 8 positions match TRBD1. J lost 3 bases, V lost 4 bases, and 5 bases had no gene match. Per the germline V gene, CDR1 is KGHSH and CDR2 is LQKENI. This CDR3 contains 15 residues. Written as DNA, the CDR3 is TGTGCCAGCTCACTCCGACAGGGGTATGGAAACACCATATATTTT. As protein: CASSLRQGYGNTIYF. Combining the CDR3 with reference TRBV18 and TRBJ1-3 gives the whole variable domain NAGVMQNPRHLVRRRGQEARLRCSPMKGHSHVYWYRQLPEEGLKFMVYLQKENIIDESGMPKERFSAEFPKEGPSILRIQQVVRGDSAAYFCASSLRQGYGNTIYFGEGSWLTVV.

This chain uses TRBV19 with TRBJ1-3; D is ambiguous. The V end was cut by 3 bases, the J end by 1 base, with 4 bases between. The CDR3 runs to 13 residues. CDR1 is LNHDA, CDR2 SQIVND, per germline (reference sequence). CDR3 loop: CASSIRSGNTIYF. In nucleotides, the CDR3 is TGTGCCAGTAGTATCAGATCTGGAAACACCATATATTTT.

This clone was detected only once. The chain employs TRBV18 and TRBJ2-5, with TRBD1 identical over 11 bases. The CDR3 is 20 residues long. The J segment lost 2 bases and the V segment lost 2 bases, leaving 16 bases of the junction unmatched. CDR1 is KGHSH, CDR2 LQKENI, per germline. The CDR3 here is CASSPRFRGQGAWLQETQYF. DNA of the CDR3: TGTGCCAGCTCACCAAGGTTCCGCGGACAGGGGGCATGGTTACAAGAGACCCAGTACTTC.

The chain recombines TRBV2 with TRBJ2-7; weak D call: TRBD1 (5 bases). This CDR3 region has 11 residues. Germline CDR1 reads SNHLY; CDR2 reads FYNNEI. The V end was cut by 8 bases, the J end by 6 bases, with 11 bases between. CDR3 protein: CASSDRSEQYF. The CDR3 nucleotides are TGTGCCAGCTCCGACAGAAGCGAGCAGTACTTC.

The CDR3 DNA reads TGTGCCACCAGTGACCTTAGGACAGATGAATCTGGAAACACCATATATTTT. As protein: CATSDLRTDESGNTIYF. This chain links TRBV24-1 with TRBJ1-3, with D perhaps TRBD1 (6 bases). The germline V gene has CDR1 KGHDR and CDR2 SFDVKD. This CDR3 has 17 residues. Trimming stripped 4 bases from V and 1 base from J, with 16 bases between.

V usage is TRBV4-3 and J usage is TRBJ1-6, with D unresolved. The V end was cut by 1 base, the J end by 10 bases, with 14 bases between. The germline V gene encodes CDR1 LGHNA and CDR2 YSLEER. This CDR3 region has 15 residues. Written as DNA, the CDR3 is TGCGCCAGCAGCCAAGGACCGAGGTCGAACTCACCCCTCCACTTT. Translation gives CASSQGPRSNSPLHF.

This clone has only a few counts. This rearrangement joins TRBV7-2 to TRBJ1-5; D call uncertain. CDR3 length: 12 residues. Germline V gene data show CDR1 as SGHTA and CDR2 as FQGNSA. Trimming took 3 bases from V and 7 from J, leaving 7 bases between them. In DNA form, the CDR3 reads TGTGCCAGCAGCTTTCGGGGACAGCCCCAGCATTTT. Translated: CASSFRGQPQHF.

This chain joins TRBV4-2 and TRBJ1-6; D may be TRBD1 (5 bases). Germline lookup yields CDR1 LGHNA and CDR2 YNFKEQ. Trimming took off 0 bases at V and 11 bases at J, with 11 bases between the two ends. The CDR3 totals 14 residues. The CDR3 nucleotides are TGTGCCAGCAGCCAAGAGGACGGACAACCACCCCTCCACTTT. Translated: CASSQEDGQPPLHF.

V is TRBV6-2 or TRBV6-3 and J is TRBJ1-1, with D possibly TRBD1 on 5 matching bases. This CDR3 has 13 residues. Per the germline V gene, CDR1 is MNHEY and CDR2 is SVGEGT. Deletions cut 2 bases from V and 10 bases from J, with 14 bases between. The CDR3 loop is CASSYGGFRPAFF. The DNA for the CDR3 is TGTGCCAGCAGTTACGGGGGGTTCAGACCAGCTTTCTTT.

V usage is TRBV3-1 (or the pseudogene TRBV3-2) and J usage is TRBJ1-1, with unresolved D. Germline V gene data show CDR1 as LGHDT and CDR2 as YNNKEL (reference sequence). The V gene lost 4 bases and the J gene lost 0 bases, with 15 bases spanning the gap. The CDR3 contains 16 residues. Here the CDR3 reads CASSPYRERVNTEAFF. DNA of the CDR3: TGTGCCAGCAGCCCCTACCGGGAAAGGGTGAACACTGAAGCTTTCTTT.

J is TRBJ1-2 and V is TRBV5-1, with D possibly matching TRBD1 (5 bases). The CDR3 extends over 14 amino acids. CDR1 is SGHRS and CDR2 is YFSETQ in the germline V gene. V lost 3 bases and J lost 8, with 17 bases in between. The CDR3 region is CASSSTTEVGGYTF. The CDR3 DNA reads TGCGCCAGCAGCTCCACGACAGAGGTGGGAGGCTACACCTTC.